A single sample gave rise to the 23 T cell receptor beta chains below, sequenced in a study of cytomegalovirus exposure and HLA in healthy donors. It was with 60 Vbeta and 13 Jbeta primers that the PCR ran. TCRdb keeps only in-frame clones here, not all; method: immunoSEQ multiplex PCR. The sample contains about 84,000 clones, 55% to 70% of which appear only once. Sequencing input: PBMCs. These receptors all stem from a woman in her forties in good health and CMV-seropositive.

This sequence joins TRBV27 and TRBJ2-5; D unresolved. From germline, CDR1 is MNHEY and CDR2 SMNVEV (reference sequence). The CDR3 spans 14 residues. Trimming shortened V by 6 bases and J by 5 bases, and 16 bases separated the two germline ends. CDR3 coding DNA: TGTGCCAGCAGCCCACCCGCGCGGCGGGAGACCCAGTACTTC. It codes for CASSPPARRETQYF.

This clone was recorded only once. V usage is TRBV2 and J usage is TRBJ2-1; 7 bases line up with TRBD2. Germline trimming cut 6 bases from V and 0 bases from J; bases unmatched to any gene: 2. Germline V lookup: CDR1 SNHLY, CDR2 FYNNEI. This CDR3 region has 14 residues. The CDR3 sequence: CASRRGSSYNEQFF. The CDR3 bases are TGTGCCAGCAGACGCGGGAGCTCCTACAATGAGCAGTTCTTC. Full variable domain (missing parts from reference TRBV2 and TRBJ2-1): EPEVTQTPSHQVTQMGQEVILRCVPISNHLYFYWYRQILGQKVEFLVSFYNNEISEKSEIFDDQFSVERPDGSNFTLKIRSTKLEDSAMYFCASRRGSSYNEQFFGPGTRLTVL.

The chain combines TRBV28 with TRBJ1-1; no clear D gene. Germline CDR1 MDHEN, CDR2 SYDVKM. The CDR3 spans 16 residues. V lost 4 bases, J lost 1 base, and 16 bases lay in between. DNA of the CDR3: TGTGCCAGCAGTTCGTTCGGGATTCGAGGGAACACTGAAGCTTTCTTT. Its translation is CASSSFGIRGNTEAFF. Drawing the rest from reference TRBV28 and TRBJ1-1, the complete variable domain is DVKVTQSSRYLVKRTGEKVFLECVQDMDHENMFWYRQDPGLGLRLIYFSYDVKMKEKGDIPEGYSVSREKKERFSLILESASTNQTSMYLCASSSFGIRGNTEAFFGQGTRLTVV.

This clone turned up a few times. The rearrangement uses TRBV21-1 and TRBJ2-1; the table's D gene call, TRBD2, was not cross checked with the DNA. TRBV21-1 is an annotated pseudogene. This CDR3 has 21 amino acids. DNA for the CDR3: TGTGCCAGCAACGCATTTAGTGTTACGCGGGGGACTTTCAGCTCCTACAATGAGCAGTTCTTC. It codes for CASNAFSVTRGTFSSYNEQFF.

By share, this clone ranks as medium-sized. In DNA form, the CDR3 reads TGTGCCAGTAGTCGTTGGAGGGAAAGTTTTGAAAAACTGTTTTTT. Translated, it gives CASSRWRESFEKLFF. The chain employs TRBV19 and TRBJ1-4; D remains ambiguous. Trimming pared 5 bases from V and 7 bases from J, leaving 17 bases between. There are 15 residues in the CDR3. Per germline, CDR1 LNHDA and CDR2 SQIVND (reference sequence).

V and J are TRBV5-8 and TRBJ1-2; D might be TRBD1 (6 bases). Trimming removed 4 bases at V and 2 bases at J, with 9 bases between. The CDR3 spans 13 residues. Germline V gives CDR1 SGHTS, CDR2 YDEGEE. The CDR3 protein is CASSRTGNYGYTF. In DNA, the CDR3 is TGTGCCAGCAGCCGAACAGGGAACTATGGCTACACCTTC.

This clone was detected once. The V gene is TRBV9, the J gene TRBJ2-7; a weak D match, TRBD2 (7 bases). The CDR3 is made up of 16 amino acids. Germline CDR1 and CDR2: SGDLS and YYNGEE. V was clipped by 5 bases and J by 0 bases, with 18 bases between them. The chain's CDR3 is CASSPGGGTTSYEQYF. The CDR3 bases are TGTGCCAGCAGTCCCGGGGGAGGGACAACCTCCTACGAGCAGTACTTC.

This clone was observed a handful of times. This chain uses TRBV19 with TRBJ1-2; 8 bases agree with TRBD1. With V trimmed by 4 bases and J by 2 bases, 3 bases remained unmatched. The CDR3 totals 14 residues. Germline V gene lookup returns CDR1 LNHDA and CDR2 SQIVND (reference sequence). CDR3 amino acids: CASSTDRENYGYTF. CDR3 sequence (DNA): TGTGCCAGTAGTACGGACAGGGAGAACTATGGCTACACCTTC.

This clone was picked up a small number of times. The CDR3, as DNA: TGTGCCAGCAGTGGGGGACAGACCCTGAACACTGAAGCTTTCTTT. Translated: CASSGGQTLNTEAFF. The rearrangement uses TRBV2 and TRBJ1-1; 7 nucleotides match TRBD1. The ends lost 4 bases at V and 0 bases at J; junction bases unmatched: 5. CDR1 is SNHLY and CDR2 is FYNNEI in the germline V gene. There are 15 residues in the CDR3.

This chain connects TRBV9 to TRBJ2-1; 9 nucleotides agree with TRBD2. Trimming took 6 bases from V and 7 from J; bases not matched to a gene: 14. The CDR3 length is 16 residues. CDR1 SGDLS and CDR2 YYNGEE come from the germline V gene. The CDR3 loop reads CASNPTGTSSRNEQFF. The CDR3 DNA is TGTGCCAGCAACCCCACGGGGACTAGCAGCAGGAATGAGCAGTTCTTC.

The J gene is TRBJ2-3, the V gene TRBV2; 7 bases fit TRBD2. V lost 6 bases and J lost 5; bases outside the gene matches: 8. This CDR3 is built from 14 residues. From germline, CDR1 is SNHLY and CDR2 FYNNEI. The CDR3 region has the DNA TGTGCCAGCAGCCCCGGGAGGTTACGAGATACGCAGTATTTT. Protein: CASSPGRLRDTQYF.

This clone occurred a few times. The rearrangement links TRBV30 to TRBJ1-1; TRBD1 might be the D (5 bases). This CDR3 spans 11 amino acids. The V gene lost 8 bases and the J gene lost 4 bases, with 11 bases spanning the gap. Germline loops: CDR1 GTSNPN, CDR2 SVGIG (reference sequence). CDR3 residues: CANGGGTEAFF. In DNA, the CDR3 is TGTGCCAATGGGGGGGGCACTGAAGCTTTCTTT.

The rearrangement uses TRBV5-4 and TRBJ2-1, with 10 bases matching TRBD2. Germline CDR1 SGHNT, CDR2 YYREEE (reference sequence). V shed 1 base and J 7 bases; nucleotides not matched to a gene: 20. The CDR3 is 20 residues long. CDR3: CASSLRSSAGGPSSYNEQFF. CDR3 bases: TGTGCCAGCAGCTTGCGTAGTTCAGCGGGAGGGCCTTCGTCTTATAATGAGCAGTTCTTC.

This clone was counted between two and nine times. The CDR3 DNA follows: TGTGCCAGCAGTTACAATTCCCTGTATGGAAACACCATATATTTT. Translating gives CASSYNSLYGNTIYF. V and J are TRBV6-5 and TRBJ1-3; D remains unclear. Germline assignment: CDR1 MNHEY and CDR2 SVGAGI. The ends were cut back, 2 bases at V and 3 bases at J, with 11 bases in the middle. The CDR3 spans 15 residues.

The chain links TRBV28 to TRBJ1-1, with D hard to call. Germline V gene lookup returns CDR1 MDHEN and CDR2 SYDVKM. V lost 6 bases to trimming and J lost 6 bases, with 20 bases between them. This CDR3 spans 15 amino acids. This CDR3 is CASRYGTGLGPEAFF. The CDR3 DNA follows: TGTGCCAGCAGGTACGGTACGGGTCTCGGCCCTGAAGCTTTCTTT.

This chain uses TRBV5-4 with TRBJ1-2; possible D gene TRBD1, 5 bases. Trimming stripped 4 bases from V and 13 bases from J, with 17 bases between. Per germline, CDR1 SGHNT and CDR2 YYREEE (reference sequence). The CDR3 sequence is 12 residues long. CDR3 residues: CASSPGQGLSTF. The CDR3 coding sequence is TGTGCCAGCAGCCCCGGCCAGGGTTTAAGCACCTTC.

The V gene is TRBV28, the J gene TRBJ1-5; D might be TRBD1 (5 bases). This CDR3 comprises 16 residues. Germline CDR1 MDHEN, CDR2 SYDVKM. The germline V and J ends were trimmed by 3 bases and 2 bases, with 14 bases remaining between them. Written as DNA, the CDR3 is TGTGCCAGCAGTTTTCTGTTCGGACATGGCAATCAGCCCCAGCATTTT. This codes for CASSFLFGHGNQPQHF. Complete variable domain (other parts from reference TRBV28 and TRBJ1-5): DVKVTQSSRYLVKRTGEKVFLECVQDMDHENMFWYRQDPGLGLRLIYFSYDVKMKEKGDIPEGYSVSREKKERFSLILESASTNQTSMYLCASSFLFGHGNQPQHFGDGTRLSIL.

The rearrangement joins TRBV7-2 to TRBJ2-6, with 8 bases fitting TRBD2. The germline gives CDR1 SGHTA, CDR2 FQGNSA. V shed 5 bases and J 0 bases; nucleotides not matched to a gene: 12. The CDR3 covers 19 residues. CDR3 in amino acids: CASSLSSGPTYSGANVLTF. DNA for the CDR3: TGTGCCAGCAGCCTCTCTAGCGGGCCTACATACTCTGGGGCCAACGTCCTGACTTTC.

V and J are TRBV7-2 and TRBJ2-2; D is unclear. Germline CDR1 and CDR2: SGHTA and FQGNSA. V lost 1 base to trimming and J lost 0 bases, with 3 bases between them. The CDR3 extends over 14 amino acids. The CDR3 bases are TGTGCCAGCAGCTTAGGAGCGAACACCGGGGAGCTGTTTTTT. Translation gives CASSLGANTGELFF.

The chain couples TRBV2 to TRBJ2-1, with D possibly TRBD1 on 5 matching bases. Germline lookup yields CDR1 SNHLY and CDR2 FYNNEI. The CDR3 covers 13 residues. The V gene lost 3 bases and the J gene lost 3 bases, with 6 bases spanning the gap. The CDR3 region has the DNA TGTGCCAGCAGTGACCAGGGCTACAATGAGCAGTTCTTC. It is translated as CASSDQGYNEQFF.

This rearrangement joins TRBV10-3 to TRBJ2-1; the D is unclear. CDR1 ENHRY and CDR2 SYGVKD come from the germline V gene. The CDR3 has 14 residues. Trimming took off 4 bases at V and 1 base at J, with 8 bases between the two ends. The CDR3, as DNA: TGTGCCATCAGTGCCTCGGAGTCCTACAATGAGCAGTTCTTC. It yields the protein CAISASESYNEQFF.

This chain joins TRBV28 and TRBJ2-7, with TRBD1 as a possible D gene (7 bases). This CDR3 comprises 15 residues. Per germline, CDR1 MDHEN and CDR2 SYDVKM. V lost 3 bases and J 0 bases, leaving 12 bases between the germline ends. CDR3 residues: CASSFTGDSSYEQYF. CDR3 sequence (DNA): TGTGCCAGCAGTTTTACGGGGGACAGCTCCTACGAGCAGTACTTC. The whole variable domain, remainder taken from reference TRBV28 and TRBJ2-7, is DVKVTQSSRYLVKRTGEKVFLECVQDMDHENMFWYRQDPGLGLRLIYFSYDVKMKEKGDIPEGYSVSREKKERFSLILESASTNQTSMYLCASSFTGDSSYEQYFGPGTRLTVT.

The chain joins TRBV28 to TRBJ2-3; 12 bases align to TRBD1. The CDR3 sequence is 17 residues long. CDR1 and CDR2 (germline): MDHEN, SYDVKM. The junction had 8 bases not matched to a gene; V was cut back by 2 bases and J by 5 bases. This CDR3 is CASSLAGQGAGGDTQYF. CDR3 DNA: TGTGCCAGCAGTTTAGCGGGACAGGGGGCAGGTGGAGATACGCAGTATTTT. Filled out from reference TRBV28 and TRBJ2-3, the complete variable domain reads DVKVTQSSRYLVKRTGEKVFLECVQDMDHENMFWYRQDPGLGLRLIYFSYDVKMKEKGDIPEGYSVSREKKERFSLILESASTNQTSMYLCASSLAGQGAGGDTQYFGPGTRLTVL.